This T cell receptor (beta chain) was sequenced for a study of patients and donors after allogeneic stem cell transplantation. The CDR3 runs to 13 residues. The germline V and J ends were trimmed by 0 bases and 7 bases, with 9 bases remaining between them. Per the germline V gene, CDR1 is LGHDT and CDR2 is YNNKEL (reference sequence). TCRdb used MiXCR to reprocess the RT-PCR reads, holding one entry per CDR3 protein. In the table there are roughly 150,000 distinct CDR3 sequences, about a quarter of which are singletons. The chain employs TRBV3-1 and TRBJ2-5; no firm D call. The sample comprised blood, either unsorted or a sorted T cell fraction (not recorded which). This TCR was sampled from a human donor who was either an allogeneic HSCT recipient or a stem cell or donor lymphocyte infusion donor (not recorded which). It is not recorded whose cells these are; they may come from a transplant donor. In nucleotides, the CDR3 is TGTGCCAGCAGCCAAGAGGGCGATGGGACCCAGTACTTC. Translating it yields CASSQEGDGTQYF.